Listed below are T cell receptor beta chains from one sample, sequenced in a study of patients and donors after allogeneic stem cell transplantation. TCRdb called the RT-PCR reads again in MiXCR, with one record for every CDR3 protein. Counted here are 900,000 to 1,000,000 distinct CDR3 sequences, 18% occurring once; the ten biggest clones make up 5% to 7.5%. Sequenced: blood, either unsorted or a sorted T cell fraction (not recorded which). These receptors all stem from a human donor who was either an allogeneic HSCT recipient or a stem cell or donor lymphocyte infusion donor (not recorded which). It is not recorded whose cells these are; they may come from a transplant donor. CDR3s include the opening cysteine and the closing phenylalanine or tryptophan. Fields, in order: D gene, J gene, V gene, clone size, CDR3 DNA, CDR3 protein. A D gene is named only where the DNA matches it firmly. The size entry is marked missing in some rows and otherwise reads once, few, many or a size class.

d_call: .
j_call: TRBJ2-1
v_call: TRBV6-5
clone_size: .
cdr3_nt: TGTGCCAGCAGTTACGAGGCCTCCTCCTACAATGAGCAGTTCTTC
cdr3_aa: CASSYEASSYNEQFF

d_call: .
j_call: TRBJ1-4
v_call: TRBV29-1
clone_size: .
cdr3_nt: TGCAGCGCCTTCCATGAAAAACTGTTTTTT
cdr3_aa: CSAFHEKLFF

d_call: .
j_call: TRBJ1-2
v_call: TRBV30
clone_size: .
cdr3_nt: TGTGCCTGTGGGATGGGGGGAAATGGCTACACCTTC
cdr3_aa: CACGMGGNGYTF

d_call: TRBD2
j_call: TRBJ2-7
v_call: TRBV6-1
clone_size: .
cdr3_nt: TGTGCCAGCAGTCCTCGAAGGTCTAGCGGGAGCTACGAGCAGTACTTC
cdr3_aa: CASSPRRSSGSYEQYF

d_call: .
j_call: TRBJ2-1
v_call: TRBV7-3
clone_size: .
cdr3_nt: TGTGCCAGCAGTTTATCGTTCAGTTCCTACAATGAGCAGTTCTTC
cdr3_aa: CASSLSFSSYNEQFF

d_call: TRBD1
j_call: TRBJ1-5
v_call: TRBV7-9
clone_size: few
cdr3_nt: TGTGCCAGCAGCCTGGGACAGGGAAGGAGTCAGCCCCAGCATTTT
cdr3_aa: CASSLGQGRSQPQHF

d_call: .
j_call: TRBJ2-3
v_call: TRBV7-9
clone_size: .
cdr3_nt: TGTGCCAGCAGCTTAAGACCCCCGGTGACCACAGATACGCAGTATTTT
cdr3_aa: CASSLRPPVTTDTQYF

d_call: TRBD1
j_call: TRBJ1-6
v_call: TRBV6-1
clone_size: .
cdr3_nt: TGTGCCAGCAGTGAAAGGACAGGGGTGAACGGATCACCCCTCCACTTT
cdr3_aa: CASSERTGVNGSPLHF

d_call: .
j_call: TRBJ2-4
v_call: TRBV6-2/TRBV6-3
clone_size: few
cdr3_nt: TGTGCCAGCAGTTACGCCGATGGGGACATTCAGTACTTC
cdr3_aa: CASSYADGDIQYF

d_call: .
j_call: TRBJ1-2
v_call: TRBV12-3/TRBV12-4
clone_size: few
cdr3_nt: TGTGCCAGCAACCCCACCGCGGCAGGGACCTTAGGCTACACCTTC
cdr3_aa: CASNPTAAGTLGYTF

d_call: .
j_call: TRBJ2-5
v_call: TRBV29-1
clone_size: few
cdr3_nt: TGCAGCGTTGAAGACAGACAGCTTCAAGAGACCCAGTACTTC
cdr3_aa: CSVEDRQLQETQYF

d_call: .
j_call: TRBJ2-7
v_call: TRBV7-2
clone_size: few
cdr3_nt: TGTGCCAGCAGCCATGGGGGTCTGTCCTCCTACGAGCAGTACTTC
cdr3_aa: CASSHGGLSSYEQYF

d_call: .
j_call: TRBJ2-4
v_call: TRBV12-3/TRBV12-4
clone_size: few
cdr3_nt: TGTGCCAGCAGTTACGGTGACATTCAGTACTTC
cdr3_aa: CASSYGDIQYF

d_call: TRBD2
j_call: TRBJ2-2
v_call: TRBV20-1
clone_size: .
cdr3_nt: TGCAGTGCTAGAGATGGGAGGGAGAACACCGGGGAGCTGTTTTTT
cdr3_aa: CSARDGRENTGELFF

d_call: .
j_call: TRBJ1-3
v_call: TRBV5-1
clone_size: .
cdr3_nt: TGCGCCAGCAGTGGTAATTCTGGAAACACCATATATTTT
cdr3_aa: CASSGNSGNTIYF

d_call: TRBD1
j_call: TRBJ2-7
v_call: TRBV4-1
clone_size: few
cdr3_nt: TGCGCCAGCAGCCAAGAGGACAGGGCTTTGATTGGGCAGTACTTC
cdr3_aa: CASSQEDRALIGQYF

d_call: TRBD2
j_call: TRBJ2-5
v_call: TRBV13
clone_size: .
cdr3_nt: TGTGCCAGCAGCTTACGGACTAGCGGAGCTCAAGAGACCCAGTACTTC
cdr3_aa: CASSLRTSGAQETQYF

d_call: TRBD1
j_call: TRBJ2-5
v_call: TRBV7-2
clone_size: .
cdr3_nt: TGTGCCAGCAGCGCCCGACAGGGGGCACAGACCCAGTACTTC
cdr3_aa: CASSARQGAQTQYF

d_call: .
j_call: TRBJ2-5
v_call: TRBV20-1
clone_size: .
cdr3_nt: TGCAGTGCCCCCCAGACCTTTACCCAAGAGACCCAGTACTTC
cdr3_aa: CSAPQTFTQETQYF

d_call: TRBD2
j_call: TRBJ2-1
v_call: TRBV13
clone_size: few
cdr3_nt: TGTGCCAGCAGCCCCAGCCGGAGCGGGATATACAATGAGCAGTTCTTC
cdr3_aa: CASSPSRSGIYNEQFF

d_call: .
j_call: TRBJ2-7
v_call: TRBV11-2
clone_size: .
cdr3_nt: TGTGCCAGCAGATCTTATAAGGGGCCCCCAGCCTACGAGCAGTACTTC
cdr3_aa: CASRSYKGPPAYEQYF

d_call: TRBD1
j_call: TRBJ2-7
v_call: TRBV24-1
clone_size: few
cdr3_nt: TGTGCCACCAGTGATGGTCCGCGGACAGGGGCCTACGAGCAGTACTTC
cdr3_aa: CATSDGPRTGAYEQYF

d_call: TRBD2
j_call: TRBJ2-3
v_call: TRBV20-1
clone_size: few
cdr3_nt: TGCAGTGCTGACCCGGGACTAGCGGGGGGGCGGGATACGCAGTATTTT
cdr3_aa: CSADPGLAGGRDTQYF

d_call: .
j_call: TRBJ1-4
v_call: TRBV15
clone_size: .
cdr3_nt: TGTGCCACCAGCAGAGATCGAGGGGGGGAAAAACTGTTTTTT
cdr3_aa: CATSRDRGGEKLFF

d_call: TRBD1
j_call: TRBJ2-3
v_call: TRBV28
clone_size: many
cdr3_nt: TGTGCCAGCAGTCTGGGGCCCAGGGGGACAGATACGCAGTATTTT
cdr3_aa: CASSLGPRGTDTQYF